These T cell receptor beta chains were read from a single sample in a study of blood T cell repertoires in COVID-19. Method: immunoSEQ multiplex PCR; TCRdb's copy keeps in-frame clones and lacks some. The data contain 230,000 or so clones, approximately 92% of them singletons. The sequenced material came from peripheral blood. These receptors all come from a woman aged 40 to 55 who had recovered from COVID-19. The CDR3 runs from the conserved cysteine through the conserved F or W. Each record gives: D gene, clone size, V gene, J gene, CDR3 DNA, CDR3 protein. A D gene is named only where the DNA matches it firmly. Clone size appears in some rows only: once, few, many, or a class for an expanded clone.

d_gene: NA; abundance: NA; v_gene: TRBV5-1; j_gene: TRBJ1-4; CDR3nt: TGCGCCCGGGTGGGGGGGCCTAATGAAAAACTGTTTTTT; CDR3aa: CARVGGPNEKLFF
d_gene: NA; abundance: NA; v_gene: TRBV19; j_gene: TRBJ1-2; CDR3nt: TGTGCCAGTAGTATAGCCCACAGGAATGGCTACACCTTC; CDR3aa: CASSIAHRNGYTF
d_gene: NA; abundance: NA; v_gene: TRBV6-5; j_gene: TRBJ1-2; CDR3nt: TGTGCCAGCAGTTTCCGGGATCGGACCTATGGCTACACCTTC; CDR3aa: CASSFRDRTYGYTF
d_gene: TRBD1; abundance: NA; v_gene: TRBV5-3; j_gene: TRBJ1-2; CDR3nt: TGTGCCAGAAGCTGGGACAGGGCTCAGAACTATGGCTACACCTTC; CDR3aa: CARSWDRAQNYGYTF
d_gene: NA; abundance: NA; v_gene: TRBV28; j_gene: TRBJ2-2; CDR3nt: TGTGCCAGCAGTCCCCGGGGGGCAACCGGGGAGCTGTTTTTT; CDR3aa: CASSPRGATGELFF
d_gene: TRBD1; abundance: NA; v_gene: TRBV6-5; j_gene: TRBJ1-1; CDR3nt: TGTGCCAGCAGTTATGACAGGGGGTGGGGCACTGAAGCTTTCTTT; CDR3aa: CASSYDRGWGTEAFF
d_gene: NA; abundance: few; v_gene: TRBV11-2; j_gene: TRBJ2-2; CDR3nt: TGTGCCAGCAGCTTAGGACAGAACACCGGGGAGCTGTTTTTT; CDR3aa: CASSLGQNTGELFF
d_gene: TRBD2; abundance: NA; v_gene: TRBV15; j_gene: TRBJ2-5; CDR3nt: TGTGCCACCCGGCGGGAGGGTTGGGAGACCCAGTACTTC; CDR3aa: CATRREGWETQYF
d_gene: NA; abundance: NA; v_gene: TRBV2; j_gene: TRBJ2-2; CDR3nt: TGTGCCAGCAGTCCCGGGGTAGCGGCGAACACCGGGGAGCTGTTTTTT; CDR3aa: CASSPGVAANTGELFF
d_gene: TRBD2; abundance: NA; v_gene: TRBV3-1/TRBV3-2; j_gene: TRBJ2-5; CDR3nt: TGTGCCAGCAGCCAAGATTTTGCCCCAGCGGGGTACGAAGAGACCCAGTACTTC; CDR3aa: CASSQDFAPAGYEETQYF
d_gene: NA; abundance: NA; v_gene: TRBV18; j_gene: TRBJ1-1; CDR3nt: TGTGCCAGCTCACTGAAGCATCAGGGATTTTCTGAAGCTTTCTTT; CDR3aa: CASSLKHQGFSEAFF
d_gene: TRBD2; abundance: NA; v_gene: TRBV18; j_gene: TRBJ2-5; CDR3nt: TGTGCCAGCTCCCCGGGACACCGGGGGGGAGAGACCCAGTACTTC; CDR3aa: CASSPGHRGGETQYF
d_gene: NA; abundance: NA; v_gene: TRBV6-5; j_gene: TRBJ1-2; CDR3nt: TGTGCCAGCAGTCCACCGACCCTTCAGGCGGGGGGCTACACCTTC; CDR3aa: CASSPPTLQAGGYTF
d_gene: NA; abundance: NA; v_gene: TRBV6-4; j_gene: TRBJ1-1; CDR3nt: TGTGCCAGCAGCAGGATGGCAGGCACTGAAGCTTTCTTT; CDR3aa: CASSRMAGTEAFF
d_gene: TRBD2; abundance: NA; v_gene: TRBV5-1; j_gene: TRBJ2-5; CDR3nt: TGCGCCAGCAGCCTTAGCGGGAGCGGAGAGACCCAGTACTTC; CDR3aa: CASSLSGSGETQYF
d_gene: TRBD1; abundance: NA; v_gene: TRBV28; j_gene: TRBJ1-4; CDR3nt: TGTGCCAGCAGCCTAACGGGACAGGGTTCTAATGAAAAACTGTTTTTT; CDR3aa: CASSLTGQGSNEKLFF
d_gene: NA; abundance: NA; v_gene: TRBV3-1/TRBV3-2; j_gene: TRBJ2-1; CDR3nt: TGTGCCAGCAGCCAAGGGGGTACCGGCGGGGAGCAGTTCTTC; CDR3aa: CASSQGGTGGEQFF
d_gene: NA; abundance: NA; v_gene: TRBV4-1; j_gene: TRBJ1-1; CDR3nt: TGCGCCAGCAGCCAAGGACAGGCTATCAACACTGAAGCTTTCTTT; CDR3aa: CASSQGQAINTEAFF
d_gene: NA; abundance: NA; v_gene: TRBV5-1; j_gene: TRBJ1-1; CDR3nt: TGCGCCAGCAGCCTGAGTGGTACTGAAGCTTTCTTT; CDR3aa: CASSLSGTEAFF
d_gene: NA; abundance: NA; v_gene: TRBV12-3/TRBV12-4; j_gene: TRBJ1-5; CDR3nt: TGTGCCAGCAGTATCAGGTTTTCGGCCCAGCATTTT; CDR3aa: CASSIRFSAQHF
d_gene: TRBD2; abundance: NA; v_gene: TRBV5-6; j_gene: TRBJ2-5; CDR3nt: TGTGCCAGCAGCCTTATAGGACTAGCGGGCCTGAAAGAGACCCAGTACTTC; CDR3aa: CASSLIGLAGLKETQYF
d_gene: NA; abundance: NA; v_gene: TRBV30; j_gene: TRBJ1-1; CDR3nt: TGTGCCTGGAGCCGGGAGAACACTGAAGCTTTCTTT; CDR3aa: CAWSRENTEAFF
d_gene: TRBD1; abundance: once; v_gene: TRBV19; j_gene: TRBJ1-6; CDR3nt: TGTGCCATCCTGCCCCCGGGACAGGATTCACCCCTCCACTTT; CDR3aa: CAILPPGQDSPLHF
d_gene: NA; abundance: NA; v_gene: TRBV7-9; j_gene: TRBJ2-1; CDR3nt: TGTGCCAGCAGTCATACCGGGACAAATTACAATGAGCAGTTCTTC; CDR3aa: CASSHTGTNYNEQFF
d_gene: NA; abundance: few; v_gene: TRBV19; j_gene: TRBJ1-3; CDR3nt: TGTGCCAGTAGTAATCAGGTGCGCTCTGGAAACACCATATATTTT; CDR3aa: CASSNQVRSGNTIYF
d_gene: NA; abundance: once; v_gene: TRBV20-1; j_gene: TRBJ1-1; CDR3nt: TGCAGTGGCCTAACGAACACTGAAGCTTTCTTT; CDR3aa: CSGLTNTEAFF
d_gene: NA; abundance: NA; v_gene: TRBV2; j_gene: TRBJ2-5; CDR3nt: TGTGCCACCTCTTACCAAGAGACCCAGTACTTC; CDR3aa: CATSYQETQYF
d_gene: TRBD1; abundance: NA; v_gene: TRBV5-4; j_gene: TRBJ2-1; CDR3nt: TGTGCCAGCAGCCGGGACAGAGACAATGAGCAGTTCTTC; CDR3aa: CASSRDRDNEQFF
d_gene: NA; abundance: NA; v_gene: TRBV28; j_gene: TRBJ1-2; CDR3nt: TGTGCCAGCAGGTGGAGCGGCGGTCTCTATGGCTACACCTTC; CDR3aa: CASRWSGGLYGYTF
d_gene: TRBD2; abundance: NA; v_gene: TRBV7-9; j_gene: TRBJ2-7; CDR3nt: TGTGCCAGCAGCTTTAGGCTGACTAGCGACCCCTACGAGCAGTACTTC; CDR3aa: CASSFRLTSDPYEQYF
d_gene: NA; abundance: NA; v_gene: TRBV29-1; j_gene: TRBJ1-4; CDR3nt: TGCAGCGTTGAAGAATTCAGGGGAGCTAATGAAAAACTGTTTTTT; CDR3aa: CSVEEFRGANEKLFF
d_gene: NA; abundance: NA; v_gene: TRBV27; j_gene: TRBJ1-1; CDR3nt: TGTGCCAGCAGTAGGGGGACACAGGGAATCACTGAAGCTTTCTTT; CDR3aa: CASSRGTQGITEAFF
d_gene: NA; abundance: once; v_gene: TRBV21-1; j_gene: TRBJ2-1; CDR3nt: TGTGCCAGCAGCGTCCAGCGGGGCTCCTACAATGAGCAGTTCTTC; CDR3aa: CASSVQRGSYNEQFF
d_gene: NA; abundance: NA; v_gene: TRBV29-1; j_gene: TRBJ2-1; CDR3nt: TGCAGCGTTGTCGGCGGGGGCGGGTACAATGAGCAGTTCTTC; CDR3aa: CSVVGGGGYNEQFF
d_gene: TRBD2; abundance: NA; v_gene: TRBV6-2/TRBV6-3; j_gene: TRBJ2-3; CDR3nt: TGTGCCAGCAGTTACTCGAAGAGCGGGAGGATGTCAGATACGCAGTATTTT; CDR3aa: CASSYSKSGRMSDTQYF
d_gene: NA; abundance: NA; v_gene: TRBV30; j_gene: TRBJ2-7; CDR3nt: TGTGCCTGGAGTGTACTGGACACCTACGAGCAGTACTTC; CDR3aa: CAWSVLDTYEQYF
d_gene: NA; abundance: NA; v_gene: TRBV12-5; j_gene: TRBJ2-2; CDR3nt: TGTGCTAGTGGTTTGGCTTACACCGGGGAGCTGTTTTTT; CDR3aa: CASGLAYTGELFF
d_gene: TRBD2; abundance: NA; v_gene: TRBV20-1; j_gene: TRBJ2-4; CDR3nt: TGCAGTGCTAGTATTGGGACTAGCGGGATAAACATTCAGTACTTC; CDR3aa: CSASIGTSGINIQYF
d_gene: NA; abundance: NA; v_gene: TRBV11-3; j_gene: TRBJ2-7; CDR3nt: TGTGCCAGCAGCCCACAAGAGGGGGCGGGGGAGCAGTACTTC; CDR3aa: CASSPQEGAGEQYF
d_gene: NA; abundance: NA; v_gene: TRBV2; j_gene: TRBJ2-1; CDR3nt: TGTGCCAGCGGCCGCGGAACTAGTCTCCCAGAGCAGTTCTTC; CDR3aa: CASGRGTSLPEQFF
d_gene: NA; abundance: NA; v_gene: TRBV18; j_gene: TRBJ2-1; CDR3nt: TGTGCCAGCTCACCCCGGGACAGGGTTCCTAGCGGGAGTCATGAGCAGTTCTTC; CDR3aa: CASSPRDRVPSGSHEQFF
d_gene: NA; abundance: NA; v_gene: TRBV15; j_gene: TRBJ1-1; CDR3nt: TGTGCCACCAGCAGAGATCGCGGGCACACTGAAGCTTTCTTT; CDR3aa: CATSRDRGHTEAFF
d_gene: NA; abundance: NA; v_gene: TRBV11-2; j_gene: TRBJ1-6; CDR3nt: TGTGCCAGCAGCTCTAAGTATAATTCACCCCTCCACTTT; CDR3aa: CASSSKYNSPLHF
d_gene: NA; abundance: NA; v_gene: TRBV4-3; j_gene: TRBJ2-1; CDR3nt: TGCGCCAGCAGCCAAGTGGGCGGGTCCGTCAATGAGCAGTTCTTC; CDR3aa: CASSQVGGSVNEQFF
d_gene: TRBD1; abundance: NA; v_gene: TRBV25-1; j_gene: TRBJ1-2; CDR3nt: TGTGCCAGCAGTGCCATGGGACAGGGGAATGGCTACACCTTC; CDR3aa: CASSAMGQGNGYTF
d_gene: NA; abundance: NA; v_gene: TRBV2; j_gene: TRBJ2-1; CDR3nt: TGTGCCAGCACCCCAGACTTGTTCTACAATGAGCAGTTCTTC; CDR3aa: CASTPDLFYNEQFF
d_gene: TRBD1; abundance: NA; v_gene: TRBV9; j_gene: TRBJ1-1; CDR3nt: TGTGCCAGCAGCGTAGGGGACAGGGATAAAGCTTTCTTT; CDR3aa: CASSVGDRDKAFF
d_gene: NA; abundance: NA; v_gene: TRBV7-7; j_gene: TRBJ2-2; CDR3nt: TGTGCCAGCAGGCGGGAGAACACCGGGGAGCTGTTTTTT; CDR3aa: CASRRENTGELFF
d_gene: TRBD1; abundance: many; v_gene: TRBV5-4; j_gene: TRBJ2-5; CDR3nt: TGTGCCAGCAGCTGGGACAGCCAAGAGACCCAGTACTTC; CDR3aa: CASSWDSQETQYF
d_gene: NA; abundance: NA; v_gene: TRBV24-1; j_gene: TRBJ1-3; CDR3nt: TGTGCCACCAGTGATTTTCGGGTATCTGGAAACACCATATATTTT; CDR3aa: CATSDFRVSGNTIYF
d_gene: TRBD2; abundance: NA; v_gene: TRBV5-6; j_gene: TRBJ2-3; CDR3nt: TGTGCCAGCAGCTTGCGTAGTAGCGGGGCAGATACGCAGTATTTT; CDR3aa: CASSLRSSGADTQYF
d_gene: TRBD2; abundance: once; v_gene: TRBV15; j_gene: TRBJ2-2; CDR3nt: TGTGCCACCAGCAGTACTAGCGGATCGAACACCGGGGAGCTGTTTTTT; CDR3aa: CATSSTSGSNTGELFF
d_gene: TRBD1; abundance: NA; v_gene: TRBV6-5; j_gene: TRBJ1-5; CDR3nt: TGTGCCAGCAGCGACGACAGGGCTTGGGGTCAGCCCCAGCATTTT; CDR3aa: CASSDDRAWGQPQHF
d_gene: NA; abundance: NA; v_gene: TRBV2; j_gene: TRBJ2-1; CDR3nt: TGTGCCAGCAGGGACCTCTTTAGCGGAGTTAACAATGAGCAGTTCTTC; CDR3aa: CASRDLFSGVNNEQFF
d_gene: TRBD1; abundance: NA; v_gene: TRBV7-9; j_gene: TRBJ2-5; CDR3nt: TGTGCCAGCAGCTTAGTGACAGGGATTGAGACCCAGTACTTC; CDR3aa: CASSLVTGIETQYF
d_gene: NA; abundance: NA; v_gene: TRBV4-3; j_gene: TRBJ1-1; CDR3nt: TGCGCCAGCAGCCAAGAGGCCCAAGGGGGTGAAGCTTTCTTT; CDR3aa: CASSQEAQGGEAFF
d_gene: NA; abundance: NA; v_gene: TRBV10-2; j_gene: TRBJ2-2; CDR3nt: TGCGCCAGCAGGGAACAGGGTTCCGGGGAGCTGTTTTTT; CDR3aa: CASREQGSGELFF